Included here is one T cell receptor beta chain sequence, with context. Its antigen is as yet unknown. The data originate from a study of vaccination effects on CD4 cells after COVID-19. Overall study results and limits: In the study, convalescent patients were few, and early post-infection timepoints were absent. Cross-reactivity with common cold coronaviruses was shown by only 1 of 255 vaccine-induced clones in healthy vaccinees. Marked clonal contraction of infection- and vaccine-induced clones was seen late after vaccination.

CD4+ T cells specific for antigen were expanded with viral peptide pools by the ViraFEST assay before sequencing. The authors isolated CD4+ T cells after approximately 9 days of culture. Testing of the vaccine recipients showed negative nucleocapsid antibodies and no prior SARS-CoV-2 infection. PBMC cultures contained two million cells per well, approximately 9.2 IU/ml IL-2 and approximately 9.4 ug/ml peptides. Clones were read by immunoSEQ multiplex PCR, and TCRdb kept only the in-frame ones, dropping some. The table records tens of thousands of clones, 74% of them present only once. The clonotype was recovered from a human donor who received a COVID-19 vaccine. This specimen consisted of CD4+ T cells from PBMCs cultured with SARS-CoV-2 spike peptides, obtained before COVID-19 vaccination.

The CDR3 region is CASSEVYEQYF. Written as DNA, the CDR3 is TGTGCCAGCAGTGAAGTTTACGAGCAGTACTTC. The chain links TRBV2 to TRBJ2-7; no clear D gene. With 1 base removed from V and 4 bases from J, the gap between germline ends came to 2 bases. Germline V gene sequence: CDR1 SNHLY, CDR2 FYNNEI. CDR3 length: 11 amino acids.